Listed below are T cell receptor beta chains from one sample, sequenced in a study of blood T cell repertoires in COVID-19. Here immunoSEQ multiplex PCR was the method, and the copy in TCRdb shows in-frame clones only, minus some. The data hold a few hundred thousand clones, with approximately 89% observed a single time. Sequenced: PBMCs or T cells enriched from blood (not recorded which). The receptor source for this set is a man between 35 and 55 years old in a cohort exposed to, infected with or recovered from COVID-19 (not recorded which). The CDR3 runs from the conserved cysteine through the conserved F or W. D genes are given only for firm matches.

CDR3aa: CASSLGTSGTSYNEQFF; v_gene: TRBV11-2; d_gene: TRBD2; j_gene: TRBJ2-1; len: 17
CDR3aa: CASSPTRGQDTDTQYF; v_gene: TRBV5-1; d_gene: TRBD1; j_gene: TRBJ2-3; len: 16
CDR3aa: CASSLGQMWEQYF; v_gene: TRBV5-1; d_gene: .; j_gene: TRBJ2-7; len: 13
CDR3aa: CASSFRTSGIGDEQFF; v_gene: TRBV5-6; d_gene: TRBD2; j_gene: TRBJ2-1; len: 16
CDR3aa: CASSFREGRDTQYF; v_gene: TRBV5-5; d_gene: TRBD2; j_gene: TRBJ2-3; len: 14
CDR3aa: CASSRGGGNTIYF; v_gene: TRBV25-1; d_gene: .; j_gene: TRBJ1-3; len: 13
CDR3aa: CASSLAPSSGSYNEQFF; v_gene: TRBV7-9; d_gene: .; j_gene: TRBJ2-1; len: 17
CDR3aa: CASSTSRVNYGYTF; v_gene: TRBV19; d_gene: .; j_gene: TRBJ1-2; len: 14
CDR3aa: CAISEAGGLTEAFF; v_gene: TRBV10-3; d_gene: .; j_gene: TRBJ1-1; len: 14
CDR3aa: CASTPLGAGGGYNEQFF; v_gene: TRBV5-4; d_gene: TRBD2; j_gene: TRBJ2-1; len: 17
CDR3aa: CASRKGSSGKGELFF; v_gene: TRBV7-9; d_gene: TRBD2; j_gene: TRBJ2-2; len: 15
CDR3aa: CASSFTGRASGSYTDTQYF; v_gene: TRBV7-9; d_gene: TRBD2; j_gene: TRBJ2-3; len: 19
CDR3aa: CASSQDHRVDGYTF; v_gene: TRBV3-1/TRBV3-2; d_gene: .; j_gene: TRBJ1-2; len: 14
CDR3aa: CASSLGGTPQETQYF; v_gene: TRBV7-7; d_gene: .; j_gene: TRBJ2-5; len: 15